The rows below give T cell receptor beta chains drawn from one sample of a study of molecular identifiers for immune sequencing clone quantification. TCRdb re-derived calls from the PCR reads in MiXCR, one entry per CDR3 protein. The profile covers 60,000 to 80,000 distinct CDR3 sequences, with roughly 18% appearing a single time and around 1.5% taken by the ten largest. The sample was naive CD8+ T cells from blood, with Jurkat cell RNA spiked in. The receptors were gathered from a human donor in good health. Some libraries in this study had Jurkat cell RNA spiked in. Each CDR3 is given with its conserved first and last residue. The D gene is left open where the match is weak. Size is omitted from some rows. Given values are once, few, many or a class for expanded clones.

len	d_gene	v_gene	j_gene	abundance	CDR3aa	CDR3nt
12	.	TRBV19	TRBJ2-1	few	CASSIVGDEQFF	TGTGCCAGTAGTATAGTGGGGGATGAGCAGTTCTTC
13	.	TRBV6-5	TRBJ2-3	many	CASSYSASDTQYF	TGTGCCAGCAGTTACTCGGCTAGCGATACGCAGTATTTT
16	TRBD1	TRBV20-1	TRBJ2-6	.	CSAGVTGGGGANVLTF	TGCAGTGCTGGGGTGACAGGGGGGGGGGGGGCCAACGTCCTGACTTTC
14	TRBD2	TRBV5-4	TRBJ2-2	many	CASSALAGAGELFF	TGTGCCAGCAGCGCTCTAGCGGGAGCCGGGGAGCTGTTTTTT
14	.	TRBV5-5	TRBJ2-5	many	CASSLVAEGKTQYF	TGTGCCAGCAGCTTGGTAGCCGAGGGGAAGACCCAGTACTTC
15	TRBD2	TRBV7-2	TRBJ2-7	many	CASSLLAGSAYEQYF	TGTGCCAGCAGCTTACTAGCGGGATCCGCCTACGAGCAGTACTTC
13	.	TRBV4-1	TRBJ2-2	.	CASSFVGVGELFF	TGCGCCAGCAGCTTCGTGGGGGTTGGGGAGCTGTTTTTT
11	.	TRBV19	TRBJ1-1	many	CASIIRTEAFF	TGTGCCAGTATTATCCGGACTGAAGCTTTCTTT
12	.	TRBV5-4	TRBJ2-7	many	CASSPGTYEQYF	TGTGCCAGCAGCCCCGGAACCTACGAGCAGTACTTC
15	.	TRBV28	TRBJ1-1	many	CASSLPGVPHTEAFF	TGTGCCAGCAGTTTACCCGGGGTCCCCCACACTGAAGCTTTCTTT
16	TRBD2	TRBV12-3/TRBV12-4	TRBJ2-1	few	CASSLAAGTTYNEQFF	TGTGCCAGCAGTTTAGCAGCGGGGACCACCTACAATGAGCAGTTCTTC
17	.	TRBV15	TRBJ2-2	.	CATSPVIRLTNTGELFF	TGTGCCACCAGCCCAGTTATCCGTCTCACGAACACCGGGGAGCTGTTTTTT
13	TRBD2	TRBV7-9	TRBJ2-7	.	CASRYQGGNEQYF	TGTGCCAGCAGGTACCAGGGAGGGAACGAGCAGTACTTC
16	.	TRBV19	TRBJ2-1	few	CASSPPPGQYYNEQFF	TGTGCCAGTAGTCCTCCCCCCGGACAGTACTACAATGAGCAGTTCTTC
17	.	TRBV19	TRBJ2-7	many	CASSTQGWSAIVYEQYF	TGTGCCAGTAGTACACAGGGTTGGAGTGCCATTGTCTACGAGCAGTACTTC
14	.	TRBV5-6	TRBJ2-1	.	CASSLEANYNEQFF	TGTGCCAGCAGCTTGGAGGCTAACTACAATGAGCAGTTCTTC
13	TRBD2	TRBV6-2/TRBV6-3	TRBJ2-7	many	CASIETSGYEQYF	TGTGCCAGCATTGAGACTAGCGGCTACGAGCAGTACTTC
13	TRBD2	TRBV28	TRBJ2-7	.	CATGLAGSYERYF	TGTGCCACGGGACTAGCGGGATCCTACGAGCGGTACTTC
14	.	TRBV13	TRBJ1-6	many	CASSSPTERSPLHF	TGTGCCAGCAGCTCCCCAACCGAGCGTTCACCCCTCCACTTT
15	TRBD2	TRBV20-1	TRBJ2-7	many	CSARPLAGGSYEQYF	TGCAGTGCTAGACCCCTGGCGGGAGGATCCTACGAGCAGTACTTC
14	TRBD2	TRBV30	TRBJ2-1	.	CAWSVGTRAGEQFF	TGTGCCTGGAGTGTCGGGACTAGAGCGGGTGAGCAGTTCTTC
16	TRBD1	TRBV11-2	TRBJ2-7	.	CASTDRQGQKPYEQYF	TGTGCCAGCACCGACCGGCAGGGACAGAAACCCTACGAGCAGTACTTC
16	.	TRBV29-1	TRBJ1-2	.	CSVEDLQRRPNYGYTF	TGCAGCGTTGAAGATCTTCAGAGAAGACCGAACTATGGCTACACCTTC
17	TRBD2	TRBV4-1	TRBJ2-1	.	CASSQEGASGEHNEQFF	TGCGCCAGCAGCCAAGAGGGCGCTAGCGGGGAGCACAATGAGCAGTTCTTC
14	.	TRBV28	TRBJ1-5	many	CASRLGVSNQPQHF	TGTGCCAGCAGATTAGGGGTTAGCAATCAGCCCCAGCATTTT
17	TRBD2	TRBV20-1	TRBJ2-2	many	CSASPARLAGDTGELFF	TGCAGTGCTAGTCCCGCCAGACTAGCGGGAGACACCGGGGAGCTGTTTTTT
16	.	TRBV6-2/TRBV6-3	TRBJ2-2	many	CASSYSLEVGTGELFF	TGTGCCAGCAGTTACTCGCTAGAGGTCGGGACCGGGGAGCTGTTTTTT
12	.	TRBV19	TRBJ1-1	.	CASCRSNTEAFF	TGTGCCAGCTGCAGGTCGAACACTGAAGCTTTCTTT
17	TRBD2	TRBV27	TRBJ2-1	.	CASSLGAGGSSYNEQFF	TGTGCCAGCAGTTTAGGGGCGGGAGGGAGCTCCTACAATGAGCAGTTCTTC
14	TRBD1	TRBV7-2	TRBJ1-2	few	CASSTTGGPRGYTF	TGTGCCAGCAGCACGACAGGGGGCCCGAGGGGCTACACCTTC
15	TRBD2	TRBV27	TRBJ2-7	few	CASSLGLAGVGEQYF	TGTGCCAGCAGTTTGGGACTAGCGGGAGTGGGCGAGCAGTACTTC
14	.	TRBV28	TRBJ1-5	many	CASSRPWGNQPQHF	TGTGCCAGCAGCCGACCCTGGGGCAATCAGCCCCAGCATTTT
15	.	TRBV7-9	TRBJ2-7	.	CASSPKDTRGYEQYF	TGTGCCAGCAGCCCAAAAGACACGAGGGGATACGAGCAGTACTTC
15	.	TRBV6-4	TRBJ2-3	many	CASSDRAVSTDTQYF	TGTGCCAGCAGTGACCGAGCGGTTAGCACAGATACGCAGTATTTT
14	TRBD1	TRBV30	TRBJ2-5	many	CAWSETGGLETQYF	TGTGCCTGGAGTGAAACAGGGGGTCTAGAGACCCAGTACTTC
17	.	TRBV20-1	TRBJ2-1	.	CSARDRWTGSSYNEQFF	TGCAGTGCTAGAGATCGTTGGACTGGAAGCTCCTACAATGAGCAGTTCTTC
17	TRBD1	TRBV14	TRBJ1-5	few	CASSRAPGTGNGQPQHF	TGTGCCAGCAGCCGAGCCCCCGGGACAGGGAACGGTCAGCCCCAGCATTTT
15	TRBD2	TRBV2	TRBJ2-7	few	CASSEAKRESYEQYF	TGTGCCAGCAGTGAAGCGAAGCGGGAGAGCTACGAGCAGTACTTC
14	.	TRBV19	TRBJ2-2	many	CASSIVGGTGELFF	TGTGCCAGTAGTATAGTTGGAGGCACCGGGGAGCTGTTTTTT
10	.	TRBV2	TRBJ2-7	many	CASSEGGVYF	TGTGCCAGCAGTGAAGGCGGGGTGTACTTC
10	.	TRBV29-1	TRBJ2-4	many	CSEGKNIQYF	TGCAGCGAGGGGAAAAACATTCAGTACTTC
15	TRBD2	TRBV4-1	TRBJ2-1	many	CASSQDGLGINEQFF	TGCGCCAGCAGCCAAGATGGACTAGGGATCAATGAGCAGTTCTTC
14	.	TRBV6-2/TRBV6-3	TRBJ2-7	many	CASSPRDLTPSDTF	TGTGCCAGCAGTCCCCGGGACTTGACGCCCTCCGACACATTC
10	.	TRBV20-1	TRBJ2-1	once	CSAGDNERFF	TGCAGTGCGGGGGACAATGAGCGGTTCTTC
14	.	TRBV29-1	TRBJ1-1	many	CSVEEVAGTTEAFF	TGCAGCGTTGAAGAGGTGGCGGGTACCACTGAAGCTTTCTTT
13	.	TRBV7-9	TRBJ2-1	.	CASGYFPYNEQFF	TGTGCCAGCGGCTACTTCCCCTACAATGAGCAGTTCTTC
16	.	TRBV7-9	TRBJ2-3	many	CASSSTGTQSTDTQYF	TGTGCCAGCAGCTCTACCGGGACACAGAGCACAGATACGCAGTATTTT